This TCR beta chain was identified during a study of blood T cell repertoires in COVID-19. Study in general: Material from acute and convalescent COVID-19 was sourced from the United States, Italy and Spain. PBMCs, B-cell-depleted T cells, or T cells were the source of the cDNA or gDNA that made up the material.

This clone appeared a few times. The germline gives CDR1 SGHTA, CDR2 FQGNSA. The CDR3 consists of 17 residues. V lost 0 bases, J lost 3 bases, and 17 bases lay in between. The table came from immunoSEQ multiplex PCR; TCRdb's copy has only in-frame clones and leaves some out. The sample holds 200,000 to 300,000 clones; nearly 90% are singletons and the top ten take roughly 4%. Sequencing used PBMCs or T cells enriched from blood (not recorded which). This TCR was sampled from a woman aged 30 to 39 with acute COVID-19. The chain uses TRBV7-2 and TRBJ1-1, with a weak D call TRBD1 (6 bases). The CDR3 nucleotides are TGTGCCAGCAGCTTAGCGGCTCCCCCGACAGGATACACTGAAGCTTTCTTT. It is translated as CASSLAAPPTGYTEAFF.